Below, 29 T cell receptor beta chains from the same sample are listed, as sequenced in a study of beta chain features in type 1 diabetes. Isolated RNA was reverse transcribed in full, so expressed TCRB transcripts were sequenced. Generated by immunoSEQ multiplex PCR, the TCRdb table keeps only in-frame clones and is missing some. The sample records a few hundred thousand clones, roughly 15% being singletons. Specimen: central memory CD4+ T cells from blood. All receptors derive from a man aged 25 to 40 in good health.

The table lists this clone with many counts. The chain has TRBV2 and TRBJ2-3; D ambiguous. The CDR3 sequence is 12 residues long. V was trimmed by 6 bases and J by 4 bases, leaving 8 bases between them. CDR1 and CDR2 (germline): SNHLY, FYNNEI. This CDR3 reads CASRALADTQYF. CDR3 coding DNA: TGTGCCAGCAGGGCTCTAGCAGATACGCAGTATTTT.

The V call is TRBV18, the J call TRBJ1-4; D ambiguous. V lost 2 bases, J lost 2 bases, and 6 bases lay in between. This CDR3 has 14 residues. CDR1 is KGHSH and CDR2 is LQKENI in the germline V gene. The CDR3 loop reads CASSPGITNEKLFF. The CDR3 coding sequence is TGTGCCAGCTCACCAGGGATTACTAATGAAAAACTGTTTTTT.

With respect to this clone: A far larger clone differs by one base, so this is likely a read error. V and J are TRBV7-8 and TRBJ1-2, with D maybe TRBD1 (6 bases). Trimming stripped 1 base from V and 4 bases from J, with 7 bases between. The CDR3 length is 13 residues. CDR1 SGHVS and CDR2 FQNEAQ come from the germline V gene. The CDR3 DNA reads TGTGCCAGCAGCTTAGGGACAGCCTATGGCTACACCTTC. Translating it yields CASSLGTAYGYTF.

V is TRBV27 and J is TRBJ2-1, with 11 bases matching TRBD2. The V gene's germline CDR1 is MNHEY and CDR2 SMNVEV (reference sequence). J lost 15 bases, V lost 2 bases, and 12 bases had no gene match. CDR3 length: 15 residues. The CDR3 DNA sequence: TGTGCCAGCAGTTTAACGTCTAGCGGGGGGTTAAGTTGGTTCTTC. Encoded protein: CASSLTSSGGLSWFF.

The chain carries TRBV29-1 and TRBJ1-2; 8 bases are shared with TRBD1. After removal of 6 bases from V and 8 bases from J, the junction contained 5 bases not matched to a gene. The CDR3 has 11 amino acids. Germline values: CDR1 SQVTM, CDR2 ANQGSEA. CDR3 sequence reads: CSVGQGEGYTF. DNA for the CDR3: TGCAGCGTCGGACAGGGAGAAGGCTACACCTTC.

A few counts support this clone. The chain employs TRBV5-4 and TRBJ2-7; D ambiguous. The CDR3 contains 15 residues. V lost 3 bases and J 8 bases, leaving 21 bases between the germline ends. Germline V gene lookup returns CDR1 SGHNT and CDR2 YYREEE (reference sequence). The CDR3 is CASSSGGPLGFQQYF. DNA for the CDR3: TGTGCCAGCAGCTCGGGCGGCCCCTTGGGTTTCCAGCAGTACTTC.

The chain employs TRBV11-2 and TRBJ1-1, with a possible D match to TRBD1 (5 bases). V gave up 0 bases and J gave up 5 bases, with 13 bases separating them. The CDR3 has 15 residues. CDR1 is SGHAT and CDR2 is FQNNGV in the germline V gene. As DNA, the CDR3 is TGTGCCAGCAGCTTAGATTTTGTCAGGGCAACTGAAGCTTTCTTT. Translated, it gives CASSLDFVRATEAFF.

This clone showed up just a few times. The chain couples TRBV6-5 to TRBJ1-5; a weak D match, TRBD1 (6 bases). The germline V gene has CDR1 MNHEY and CDR2 SVGAGI. Trimming shortened V by 8 bases and J by 6 bases, and 14 bases separated the two germline ends. The CDR3 is made up of 13 amino acids. Here the CDR3 DNA reads TGTGCCAGCGGACAGTCTGCGTTTCAGCCCCAGCATTTT. Protein product: CASGQSAFQPQHF.

This clone was seen more than once but under ten times. The chain is built from TRBV4-3 and TRBJ1-1; perhaps TRBD1 as D (6 bases). Trimming removed 4 bases from V and 4 bases from J, with 13 bases in between. CDR3 size: 14 residues. Germline values: CDR1 LGHNA, CDR2 YSLEER. The CDR3 DNA follows: TGCGCCAGCAGCCCCGCTGGGGGGCTCACTGAAGCTTTCTTT. This codes for CASSPAGGLTEAFF.

In its sample, this clone was seen a few times. The chain joins TRBV21-1 to TRBJ1-1; no check of the table's D call, TRBD1, against the DNA was made. TRBV21-1 is a pseudogene segment. This CDR3 spans 14 amino acids. The CDR3 reads CASSKQGRRTEAFF. The CDR3 DNA is TGTGCCAGCAGCAAACAGGGGCGGAGGACTGAAGCTTTCTTT.

Only a few counts were recorded for this clone. As DNA, the CDR3 is TGTGCCAGTACCTCGAGACGAGGCTGGGGCGGGGAGCTGTTTTTT. Encoded protein: CASTSRRGWGGELFF. The gene calls are TRBV6-5 and TRBJ2-2; D unresolved. Germline V gene data show CDR1 as MNHEY and CDR2 as SVGAGI. The CDR3 contains 15 residues. V lost 9 bases, J lost 7 bases, and 21 bases lay in between.

The genes are TRBV27 and TRBJ2-5, with 7 nucleotides matching TRBD2. The CDR3 runs to 13 residues. Germline lookup yields CDR1 MNHEY and CDR2 SMNVEV (reference sequence). The V segment lost 8 bases and the J segment 4 bases; nucleotides outside the gene matches: 7. CDR3 DNA sequence: TGTGCCAGCTGGGAGGGCCGGGGAGAGACCCAGTACTTC. Translated: CASWEGRGETQYF.

The sample holds a few counts of this clone. This rearrangement joins TRBV6-5 to TRBJ2-2; TRBD1 is a possible D gene (5 bases). The CDR3 is made up of 14 amino acids. V was clipped by 4 bases and J by 1 base, with 7 bases between them. Germline lookup yields CDR1 MNHEY and CDR2 SVGAGI. Here the CDR3 DNA reads TGTGCCAGCAGTTCCCAGGGGAACACCGGGGAGCTGTTTTTT. Its translation: CASSSQGNTGELFF.

This chain joins TRBV7-2 and TRBJ2-1; D is perhaps TRBD1 or TRBD2 (5 bases each). Germline CDR1 SGHTA, CDR2 FQGNSA. V dropped 1 base and J dropped 0 bases, with 10 bases sitting between them. The CDR3 is made up of 16 amino acids. The CDR3 DNA sequence: TGTGCCAGCAGCTTAGTCGGGGCGAGCTCCTACAATGAGCAGTTCTTC. Protein product: CASSLVGASSYNEQFF.

Many counts were recorded for this clone. The chain employs TRBV11-2 and TRBJ2-5; D is possibly TRBD1 or TRBD2 (5 bases each). This CDR3 has 14 residues. Germline-derived CDR1 and CDR2 are SGHAT and FQNNGV. V was cut by 1 base and J by 4 bases, with 10 bases left in between. CDR3 amino acids: CASSLGGARETQYF. The CDR3 region has the DNA TGTGCCAGCAGCTTAGGAGGGGCGCGAGAGACCCAGTACTTC.

V usage is TRBV27 and J usage is TRBJ2-1; 12 bases map to TRBD2. Germline CDR1 and CDR2: MNHEY and SMNVEV (reference sequence). The CDR3 is 14 residues long. V dropped 5 bases and J dropped 9; count of bases not matched to a gene: 5. The CDR3 protein is CASSPGLAGSEQFF. In DNA form, the CDR3 reads TGTGCCAGCAGTCCAGGACTAGCGGGATCTGAGCAGTTCTTC.

This clone was counted ten times or more. The chain links TRBV28 to TRBJ1-2; 8 nucleotides line up with TRBD1. The CDR3 has 13 residues. The V and J ends lost 5 bases and 4 bases, in that order; junction bases with no gene match: 3. Germline assignment: CDR1 MDHEN and CDR2 SYDVKM. For the CDR3, the DNA is TGTGCCAGCAGTCAGGGGGCGGGCTATGGCTACACCTTC. This codes for CASSQGAGYGYTF.

This clone was counted ten times or more. The V call is TRBV19, the J call TRBJ2-6; D gene uncertain. The germline CDR1 and CDR2 sequences are LNHDA and SQIVND (reference sequence). V dropped 7 bases and J dropped 1 base, with 11 bases sitting between them. The CDR3 spans 15 residues. CDR3 sequence reads: CASMQAGSGANVLTF. The CDR3 DNA is TGTGCCAGTATGCAGGCTGGGTCTGGGGCCAACGTCCTGACTTTC.

V usage is TRBV7-9 and J usage is TRBJ2-1; TRBD2 matches at 9 bases. Looked up from germline, CDR1 is SEHNR and CDR2 is FQNEAQ (reference sequence). J was trimmed by 1 base and V by 5 bases; bases with no gene match: 15. The CDR3 is made up of 19 amino acids. CDR3 in amino acids: CASSRSLAGSLRSYNEQFF. The CDR3 DNA is TGTGCCAGCAGCAGAAGTCTAGCGGGGAGCCTCCGATCCTACAATGAGCAGTTCTTC.

V usage is TRBV29-1 and J usage is TRBJ2-7, with D perhaps matching TRBD1 (6 bases). V was clipped by 4 bases and J by 6 bases, with 19 bases between them. Germline V lookup: CDR1 SQVTM, CDR2 ANQGSEA. The CDR3 length is 14 residues. CDR3 protein: CSVASHQTGTEQYF. The CDR3 DNA reads TGCAGCGTTGCCTCTCACCAGACAGGTACCGAGCAGTACTTC.

The rearrangement uses TRBV5-8 and TRBJ1-2, with D possibly TRBD1 on 5 matching bases. Germline CDR1 and CDR2: SGHTS and YDEGEE. The length of the CDR3 is 15 residues. V lost 2 bases and J 0 bases, leaving 11 bases between the germline ends. This chain's CDR3 is CASSFTGLSNYGYTF. DNA of the CDR3: TGTGCCAGCAGCTTTACAGGTCTCTCTAACTATGGCTACACCTTC.

This clone was observed a few times. The chain employs TRBV23-1 and TRBJ2-3, with D perhaps TRBD1 (6 bases). TRBV23-1 is known as an ORF, though its function is uncertain. Trimming shortened V by 0 bases and J by 0 bases, and 16 bases separated the two germline ends. The CDR3 covers 18 residues. This CDR3 is CASSQSDPRDKSTDTQYF. The DNA for the CDR3 is TGCGCCAGCAGTCAATCCGACCCCCGGGACAAAAGCACAGATACGCAGTATTTT.

In its sample, this clone was seen a few times. The chain combines TRBV15 with TRBJ1-2; D uncertain. In germline, CDR1 is LNHNV, CDR2 YYDKDF (reference sequence). The CDR3 loop spans 14 amino acids. Trimming pared 0 bases from V and 11 bases from J, leaving 16 bases between. The CDR3 sequence is CATSRDRLSMGYTF. As DNA, the CDR3 is TGTGCCACCAGCAGAGACAGGCTTTCCATGGGATACACCTTC.

This clone was detected many times. The rearrangement uses TRBV19 and TRBJ1-2; unclear D gene. The CDR3 is 16 amino acids. Trimming shortened V by 4 bases and J by 0 bases, and 15 bases separated the two germline ends. Germline V lookup: CDR1 LNHDA, CDR2 SQIVND (reference sequence). The CDR3 nucleotides read TGTGCCAGTAGTAGAATAGGAGGCAGGACTAACTATGGCTACACCTTC. It specifies CASSRIGGRTNYGYTF. The variable domain in full, completed from reference TRBV19 and TRBJ1-2, reads DGGITQSPKYLFRKEGQNVTLSCEQNLNHDAMYWYRQDPGQGLRLIYYSQIVNDFQKGDIAEGYSVSREKKESFPLTVTSAQKNPTAFYLCASSRIGGRTNYGYTFGSGTRLTVV.

The rearrangement uses TRBV20-1 and TRBJ2-5, with no clear D. Germline CDR1 and CDR2: DFQATT and SNEGSKA (reference sequence). There are 11 residues in the CDR3. V was shortened by 0 bases and J by 7 bases, with 6 bases between the two germline ends. The CDR3 nucleotides are TGCAGTGCTAGAGATGCTAGGACCCAGTACTTC. Protein: CSARDARTQYF.

This clone was counted at least ten times. This rearrangement joins TRBV5-4 to TRBJ2-7, with D perhaps matching TRBD1 or TRBD2 (5 bases each). This CDR3 contains 16 residues. V gave up 4 bases and J gave up 4 bases, with 21 bases separating them. Per the germline V gene, CDR1 is SGHNT and CDR2 is YYREEE (reference sequence). This chain's CDR3 is CASSQDGAGVAYEQYF. The CDR3 nucleotides read TGTGCCAGCAGCCAAGATGGGGCCGGGGTCGCATACGAGCAGTACTTC.

This clone was observed a few times. The chain uses TRBV14 and TRBJ1-2, with 12 bases aligning to TRBD1. CDR1 is SGHDN, CDR2 FVKESK, per germline. The CDR3 loop spans 17 amino acids. After removal of 0 bases from V and 7 bases from J, the junction contained 9 bases not matched to a gene. CDR3 region: CASSQEQGQGAIRGYTF. CDR3 nucleotide sequence: TGTGCCAGCAGCCAAGAACAGGGACAGGGGGCGATTCGTGGCTACACCTTC.

The chain couples TRBV4-3 to TRBJ1-5; no definite D call. CDR1 LGHNA and CDR2 YSLEER come from the germline V gene. This CDR3 spans 13 amino acids. Trimming stripped 0 bases from V and 5 bases from J, with 5 bases between. The CDR3 DNA is TGCGCCAGCAGCCAAGACAGCGATCAGCCCCAGCATTTT. Translated, it gives CASSQDSDQPQHF.

The CDR3 here is CASSLELQYEQYF. In DNA form, the CDR3 reads TGCGCCAGCAGCTTGGAACTTCAGTACGAGCAGTACTTC. The chain links TRBV5-1 to TRBJ2-7; D gene unclear. Germline CDR1 reads SGHRS; CDR2 reads YFSETQ. CDR3 length equals 13 residues. The V end was cut by 0 bases, the J end by 4 bases, with 8 bases between.